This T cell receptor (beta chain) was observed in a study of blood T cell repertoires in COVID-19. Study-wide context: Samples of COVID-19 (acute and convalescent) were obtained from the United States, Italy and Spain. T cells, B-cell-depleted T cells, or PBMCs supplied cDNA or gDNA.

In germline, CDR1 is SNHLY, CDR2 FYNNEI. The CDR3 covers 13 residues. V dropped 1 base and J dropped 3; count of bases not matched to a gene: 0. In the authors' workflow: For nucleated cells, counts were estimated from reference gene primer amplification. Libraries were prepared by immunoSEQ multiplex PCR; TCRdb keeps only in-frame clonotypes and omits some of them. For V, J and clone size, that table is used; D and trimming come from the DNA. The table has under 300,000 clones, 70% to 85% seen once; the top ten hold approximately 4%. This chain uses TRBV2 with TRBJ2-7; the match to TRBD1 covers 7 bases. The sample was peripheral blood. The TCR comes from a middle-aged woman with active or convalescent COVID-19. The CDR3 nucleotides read TGTGCCAGCAGTGAAGGGACAGGCTACGAGCAGTACGTC. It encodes CASSEGTGYEQYV.